These 22 T cell receptor beta chains came from one sample sequenced in a study of post-analysis software for immune sequencing data. Study-wide findings and caveats: TRBV5-6, TRBV5-1 and TRBV20-1 belonged to a set of roughly five TRBV segments that were more frequent in patients than controls.

The antigens for these receptors are not known. Each TCR beta cDNA library carried unique molecular identifiers. TCRdb re-called the PCR reads through MiXCR, storing one row per CDR3 protein. The sample shows 350,000 to 500,000 distinct CDR3 sequences, about 40% of them seen only once. The sample taken for sequencing was blood. These receptors were taken from a girl aged 2-10 years with multiple sclerosis.

This sequence joins TRBV10-3 and TRBJ2-7, with 12 bases identical to TRBD1. With V trimmed by 6 bases and J by 5 bases, 11 bases remained unmatched. From germline, CDR1 is ENHRY and CDR2 SYGVKD. The length of the CDR3 is 16 residues. The CDR3 reads CAISRNPGTGGHEQYF. CDR3 nucleotides: TGTGCCATCAGCCGAAATCCCGGGACAGGGGGCCACGAGCAGTACTTC.

This clonotype has ten or more counts. The chain couples TRBV5-1 to TRBJ2-7, with no clear D. The germline V and J ends were trimmed by 4 bases and 2 bases, with 19 bases remaining between them. The CDR3 length is 16 residues. Per the germline V gene, CDR1 is SGHRS and CDR2 is YFSETQ. CDR3 sequence (DNA): TGCGCCAGCAGCCCTCACGCGGCCCTCGGCCCCTACGAGCAGTACTTC. Translated: CASSPHAALGPYEQYF.

This chain uses TRBV6-5 with TRBJ2-1; possible D gene TRBD2, 5 bases. CDR1 and CDR2 from the germline V gene are MNHEY and SVGAGI. The V gene lost 0 bases and the J gene lost 6 bases, with 15 bases spanning the gap. This CDR3 has 16 amino acids. The CDR3 DNA sequence: TGTGCCAGCAGTTACTCGAGGGTAGGCGCAGTCAATGAGCAGTTCTTC. Translated, it gives CASSYSRVGAVNEQFF.

The chain uses TRBV6-2 or TRBV6-3 and TRBJ2-7; D possibly corresponds to TRBD1 (6 bases). The CDR3 runs to 19 residues. CDR1 MNHEY and CDR2 SVGEGT come from the germline V gene. With 5 bases removed from V and 6 bases from J, the gap between germline ends came to 32 bases. The CDR3 bases are TGTGCCAGCAGTACCCCCTTTCGGGCAGGGGTGTTGATGTGGGTCGAGCAGTACTTC. It translates to CASSTPFRAGVLMWVEQYF.

This clonotype was recorded a few times. The CDR3 is CASSPDGTGGSYEQYF. In DNA form, the CDR3 reads TGCGCCAGCAGCCCAGACGGCACAGGGGGTTCCTACGAGCAGTACTTC. This rearrangement joins TRBV4-1 to TRBJ2-7; 8 bases line up with TRBD1. Germline V gene lookup returns CDR1 MGHRA and CDR2 YSYEKL. The CDR3 spans 16 residues. Losses at the gene ends were 4 bases for V and 1 base for J; bases not matched to a gene: 9.

Only a few counts were recorded for this clonotype. The chain uses TRBV2 and TRBJ2-3; 13 bases are shared with TRBD2. This CDR3 comprises 15 residues. Germline-derived CDR1 and CDR2 are SNHLY and FYNNEI. The V and J ends lost 8 bases and 1 base, in that order; junction bases with no gene match: 3. The CDR3 sequence: CASRLAGGGTDTQYF. As DNA, the CDR3 is TGTGCCAGCCGACTAGCGGGAGGTGGCACAGATACGCAGTATTTT.

A few counts support this clonotype. V gene TRBV7-3 combines with J gene TRBJ2-3; 10 bases are a match to TRBD2. The V segment lost 1 base and the J segment 0 bases; nucleotides outside the gene matches: 10. The CDR3 contains 19 residues. Looked up from germline, CDR1 is SGHTA and CDR2 is FQGTGA. DNA of the CDR3: TGTGCCAGCAGCTTAAGTCGGCTAGCGGGAGTCCGGAGCACAGATACGCAGTATTTT. Its translation is CASSLSRLAGVRSTDTQYF.

In nucleotides, the CDR3 is TGCAGTGCTAGAGATCCTAGCGGGAGAGAGACCCAGTACTTC. Protein sequence: CSARDPSGRETQYF. V is TRBV20-1 and J is TRBJ2-5; TRBD2 matches 10 bases. Germline CDR1 DFQATT, CDR2 SNEGSKA (reference sequence). CDR3 size: 14 residues. J gave up 4 bases and V 0 bases, and 2 bases lay outside the gene matches.

The V gene is TRBV12-3 or TRBV12-4, the J gene TRBJ1-2; D gene unclear. V dropped 6 bases and J dropped 2 bases, with 13 bases sitting between them. The CDR3 contains 14 residues. This CDR3 reads CASRSGRRNYGYTF. The CDR3 nucleotides are TGTGCCAGCAGATCTGGACGGAGAAACTATGGCTACACCTTC.

This chain connects TRBV4-3 to TRBJ2-4; D remains unclear. Germline V CDR1 and CDR2: LGHNA, YSLEER. The CDR3 has 13 amino acids. Trimming cost V 0 bases and J 7 bases, with 7 bases left between them. The CDR3 loop is CASSQDDMNIQYF. The DNA for the CDR3 is TGCGCCAGCAGCCAAGATGATATGAACATTCAGTACTTC.

The chain is built from TRBV7-9 and TRBJ2-1, with a weak D call TRBD1 (5 bases). CDR3 size: 14 residues. Germline CDR1 reads SEHNR; CDR2 reads FQNEAQ (reference sequence). The ends were cut back, 0 bases at V and 4 bases at J, with 7 bases in the middle. The CDR3 region is CASSLADRYNEQFF. The DNA of the CDR3 is TGTGCCAGCAGCTTAGCTGACAGATACAATGAGCAGTTCTTC.

This clonotype was recorded at least ten times. J is TRBJ2-7 and V is TRBV29-1; possible D gene TRBD1, 6 bases. The CDR3 length is 13 residues. V was trimmed by 6 bases and J by 0 bases, leaving 12 bases between them. Germline CDR1 SQVTM, CDR2 ANQGSEA. CDR3 DNA: TGCAGCGTCCGGACAGCCAACTCCTACGAGCAGTACTTC. Protein: CSVRTANSYEQYF.

This clonotype was counted a few times. A much larger clone sits a single nucleotide away, making a read error possible. The rearrangement uses TRBV5-1 and TRBJ2-6, with D perhaps given as TRBD1 or TRBD2 (5 bases each). Germline CDR1 SGHRS, CDR2 YFSETQ. The CDR3 extends over 18 amino acids. The CDR3 here is CAGSLVLATDTGANVLTF. In DNA, the CDR3 is TGCGCCGGCAGCTTGGTGTTAGCGACAGACACTGGGGCCAACGTCCTGACTTTC.

Comments on this clonotype: It may be a read error: a sequence one base away is much more abundant. This chain links TRBV21-1 with TRBJ2-3. TRBV21-1 is marked as a pseudogene. The CDR3 has 12 residues. The CDR3 nucleotides are TGTGCCAGCAGCAAAGTGGCACCCACGCAGTATTTT. It translates to CASSKVAPTQYF.

The CDR3: CASGTGSTSTDTQYF. The CDR3 DNA sequence: TGTGCTAGTGGTACAGGGTCGACTAGCACAGATACGCAGTATTTT. The chain employs TRBV12-5 and TRBJ2-3; tentatively, D is TRBD1 (6 bases). Per the germline V gene, CDR1 is LGHNT and CDR2 is FRNRAP. This CDR3 has 15 residues. Trimming took off 5 bases at V and 0 bases at J, with 12 bases between the two ends.

This clonotype came up a few times. V and J are TRBV7-9 and TRBJ2-7; 9 nucleotides match TRBD1. The J segment lost 2 bases and the V segment lost 3 bases, leaving 5 bases of the junction unmatched. This CDR3 is 15 amino acids long. Per the germline V gene, CDR1 is SEHNR and CDR2 is FQNEAQ (reference sequence). Here the CDR3 DNA reads TGTGCCAGCAGCTTGGGGACAGGGAATACCTACGAGCAGTACTTC. Its translation is CASSLGTGNTYEQYF.

This clonotype has more than one count but fewer than ten. The V gene is TRBV4-3, the J gene TRBJ1-6; weak D call: TRBD1 (6 bases). Looked up from germline, CDR1 is LGHNA and CDR2 is YSLEER. V was cut by 3 bases and J by 7 bases, with 10 bases left in between. The length of the CDR3 is 14 residues. This CDR3 reads CASSQNRDNSPLHF. The CDR3, as DNA: TGCGCCAGCAGCCAGAACAGGGACAATTCACCCCTCCACTTT.

The chain has TRBV11-2 and TRBJ2-3; D gene uncertain. Looked up from germline, CDR1 is SGHAT and CDR2 is FQNNGV. The CDR3 has 16 amino acids. The V end was cut by 3 bases, the J end by 3 bases, with 16 bases between. CDR3 sequence reads: CASSFQGWGVTDTQYF. The CDR3 DNA sequence: TGTGCCAGCAGCTTTCAAGGGTGGGGTGTTACAGATACGCAGTATTTT.

Only a few counts were recorded for this clonotype. V usage is TRBV25-1 and J usage is TRBJ2-5; TRBD2 matches 8 bases. The CDR3 consists of 17 residues. Germline V gives CDR1 MGHDK, CDR2 SYGVNS. The V and J ends lost 0 bases and 5 bases, in that order; junction bases with no gene match: 11. CDR3 residues: CASSEYLLGRAHETQYF. CDR3 in DNA: TGTGCCAGCAGTGAATATCTGCTCGGGAGGGCCCATGAGACCCAGTACTTC.

This clonotype occurred a few times. The V gene is TRBV6-2 or TRBV6-3, the J gene TRBJ2-2; a possible D gene is TRBD2 (6 bases). V lost 2 bases to trimming and J lost 16 bases, with 14 bases between them. The V gene's germline CDR1 is MNHEY and CDR2 SVGEGT. The CDR3 runs 12 residues. The CDR3 DNA is TGTGCCAGCAGTTACAGTCGGGGGACTGGGTTTTTT. Encoded protein: CASSYSRGTGFF.

This clonotype has a handful of counts. The chain links TRBV28 to TRBJ2-1, with 8 positions matching TRBD2. The germline V gene has CDR1 MDHEN and CDR2 SYDVKM. Trimming cost V 5 bases and J 2 bases; bases outside gene matches: 5. This CDR3 contains 15 residues. The chain's CDR3 is CASSPTGLAYNEQFF. The CDR3 DNA reads TGTGCCAGCAGTCCAACGGGACTAGCCTACAATGAGCAGTTCTTC.

The table lists this clonotype with a few counts. The chain combines TRBV6-1 with TRBJ1-2; D not certain. The V gene lost 7 bases and the J gene lost 0 bases, with 24 bases spanning the gap. The V gene's germline CDR1 is MNHNS and CDR2 SASEGT. CDR3 size: 18 residues. CDR3 DNA: TGTGCCAGCACTCCCCCCGGCTCCCCCACGGCCTCTAACTATGGCTACACCTTC. Translation: CASTPPGSPTASNYGYTF.